One TCR beta chain is described in this entry. Genomic DNA came from blood conventional CD4+ T cells gated CD25-low CD127-high. These data come from a study of regulatory and conventional T cells in RAG deficiency. Germline loops: CDR1 MRHNA, CDR2 SNTAGT. V lost 6 bases to trimming and J lost 0 bases, with 12 bases between them. The CDR3 is 15 amino acids. The repertoire was sequenced with immunoSEQ multiplex PCR; TCRdb's copy has only in-frame clones and lacks some. The sample shows fewer than 40,000 clones, about 96% of them seen only once. A further study also used this sample, focusing on regulatory T cells. Per that paper: Amplification used 52 TRBV primers and 13 TRBJ primers. Regulatory T cells showed the strongest V-J pair restriction and V/J gene skewing among patient repertoires.

The sequence was collected from a human donor in good health. The rearrangement uses TRBV6-4 and TRBJ2-1; perhaps TRBD1 as D (6 bases). Source material: CD25- CD4+ T cells sorted from blood. CDR3 DNA sequence: TGTGCCAGCAGCGATACAGGGAGCTCCTACAATGAGCAGTTCTTC. It encodes CASSDTGSSYNEQFF.